The clone carrying this T cell receptor (beta chain) was seen more than once but under ten times. A clone one base away is much larger, so this may be a read error. From germline, CDR1 is SNHLY and CDR2 FYNNEI. CDR3 length: 15 amino acids. Constant-region priming of 500 to 550 ng total RNA yielded TCR beta cDNA. For TCR beta, libraries were produced by three nested multiplex PCR rounds using slightly modified ARM-PCR. Primers for the first two PCR rounds were TRBV1-TRBV30 forward primers and a C-beta reverse primer (around 11 cycles per round). Each CDR3 protein is one row after TCRdb ran MiXCR on the multiplex PCR reads. This table has 100,000 or so distinct CDR3 sequences, approximately 68% appearing once. It was from roughly 20-30 mg of unsorted bulk tissue that RNA and DNA were co-extracted. This entry comes from a study of tumor-infiltrating lymphocytes in primary liver carcinoma. Study background: The study obtained roughly 3.5 to 7.13 million productive TCRbeta reads per sample, similar across tissue types.

The specimen was liver tumor tissue from sampling region 5. Specified subset: tumor region T5, tumor centre. The receptor was derived from a woman aged 60-75 years with primary liver carcinoma and hepatitis B virus infection. The rearrangement uses TRBV2 and TRBJ2-7; 8 nucleotides align to TRBD2. The CDR3 bases are TGTGCCAGCAGTGAGTCGAGCGGGAGTTCCCACGAGCATTACTTC. It is translated as CASSESSGSSHEHYF.